Each of the 21 T cell receptor beta chains below was sequenced from the same sample in a study of blood T cell repertoires in COVID-19. Profiling relied on immunoSEQ multiplex PCR, and the TCRdb table lists in-frame clones only, not all of them. The table lists approximately 300,000 clones, 85% to 90% of them singletons, with 3% to 4% in the top ten. The sample comprised peripheral blood. The receptors were sampled from a woman aged 45-60 years with active or convalescent COVID-19.

The rearrangement joins TRBV25-1 to TRBJ2-2; D not certain. The CDR3 loop spans 13 amino acids. Trimming removed 7 bases from V and 1 base from J, with 7 bases in between. The germline gives CDR1 MGHDK, CDR2 SYGVNS. CDR3 sequence: CASTLLNTGELFF. CDR3 nucleotide sequence: TGTGCCAGCACCCTACTGAACACCGGGGAGCTGTTTTTT.

The rearrangement joins TRBV6-2 or TRBV6-3 to TRBJ2-3, with 10 bases identical to TRBD2. Germline trimming cut 0 bases from V and 6 bases from J; bases unmatched to any gene: 9. The germline V gene has CDR1 MNHEY and CDR2 SVGEGT. The CDR3 extends over 17 amino acids. CDR3 amino acids: CASSYSASGRAGDTQYF. The CDR3 DNA sequence: TGTGCCAGCAGTTACTCGGCAAGCGGGAGGGCCGGGGATACGCAGTATTTT.

V gene TRBV5-4 combines with J gene TRBJ2-1, with 10 bases identical to TRBD2. After removal of 5 bases from V and 3 bases from J, the junction contained 5 bases not matched to a gene. Germline V gene lookup returns CDR1 SGHNT and CDR2 YYREEE (reference sequence). CDR3 length: 15 amino acids. This CDR3 is CASRAGTSVYNEQFF. DNA for the CDR3: TGTGCCAGCAGAGCCGGGACTAGCGTCTACAATGAGCAGTTCTTC.

The chain carries TRBV24-1 and TRBJ2-1; 9 bases map to TRBD1. There are 14 residues in the CDR3. The germline V gene has CDR1 KGHDR and CDR2 SFDVKD. The trim removed 6 bases at V and 5 bases at J, leaving 4 bases unmatched. The CDR3 DNA is TGTGCCACCAGTTACGGGACAGGGAACAATGAGCAGTTCTTC. Translated, it gives CATSYGTGNNEQFF.

The V gene is TRBV11-3, the J gene TRBJ1-6; TRBD1 is a possible D gene (6 bases). Trimming pared 1 base from V and 8 bases from J, leaving 9 bases between. Germline V gene data show CDR1 as SGHNT and CDR2 as YENEEA. The CDR3 is 14 amino acids. The CDR3 DNA sequence: TGTGCCAGCAGCTTAGCAGGGGCCGATTCACCCCTCCACTTT. This translates into CASSLAGADSPLHF.

This CDR3 is CASSQVLAADTQYF. CDR3 DNA: TGTGCCAGCAGCCAAGTGCTAGCGGCAGATACGCAGTATTTT. The chain is built from TRBV4-2 and TRBJ2-3, with TRBD2 matching over 7 bases. The V segment lost 1 base and the J segment 4 bases; nucleotides outside the gene matches: 2. The germline CDR1 and CDR2 sequences are LGHNA and YNFKEQ. This CDR3 has 14 amino acids.

The sample holds one count of this clone. This chain connects TRBV5-1 to TRBJ2-5, with D perhaps matching TRBD2 (5 bases). Germline values: CDR1 SGHRS, CDR2 YFSETQ. This CDR3 has 14 amino acids. Trimming removed 0 bases from V and 2 bases from J, with 8 bases in between. The CDR3 here is CASSLAAAQETQYF. The CDR3 bases are TGCGCCAGCAGCTTGGCAGCGGCTCAAGAGACCCAGTACTTC. The whole variable domain, remainder taken from reference TRBV5-1 and TRBJ2-5, is KAGVTQTPRYLIKTRGQQVTLSCSPISGHRSVSWYQQTPGQGLQFLFEYFSETQRNKGNFPGRFSGRQFSNSRSEMNVSTLELGDSALYLCASSLAAAQETQYFGPGTRLLVL.

The chain carries TRBV6-5 and TRBJ1-1; D not resolved. This CDR3 has 11 amino acids. Looked up from germline, CDR1 is MNHEY and CDR2 is SVGAGI. Trimming cost V 8 bases and J 1 base, with 5 bases left between them. This CDR3 reads CASLRNTEAFF. The CDR3 DNA follows: TGTGCCAGCCTCAGGAACACTGAAGCTTTCTTT.

The chain uses TRBV7-2 and TRBJ2-5, with D perhaps TRBD2 (7 bases). V was cut by 1 base and J by 9 bases, with 15 bases left in between. CDR3 length: 14 residues. Germline-derived CDR1 and CDR2 are SGHTA and FQGNSA. CDR3 nucleotide sequence: TGTGCCAGCAGCTTAGGATCCGGGGGGCTGGCCCAGTACTTC. It encodes CASSLGSGGLAQYF.

The chain recombines TRBV2 with TRBJ2-7, with 8 positions matching TRBD2. The CDR3 runs to 14 residues. Germline lookup yields CDR1 SNHLY and CDR2 FYNNEI. The V segment lost 10 bases and the J segment 0 bases; nucleotides outside the gene matches: 8. The CDR3 sequence: CATARTSPSYEQYF. CDR3 DNA: TGTGCCACCGCCCGGACTAGCCCCTCCTACGAGCAGTACTTC. Together with reference TRBV2 and TRBJ2-7, the CDR3 gives the full variable domain: EPEVTQTPSHQVTQMGQEVILRCVPISNHLYFYWYRQILGQKVEFLVSFYNNEISEKSEIFDDQFSVERPDGSNFTLKIRSTKLEDSAMYFCATARTSPSYEQYFGPGTRLTVT.

This clone was picked up one time. This chain connects TRBV6-2 or TRBV6-3 to TRBJ1-2, with 9 bases aligning to TRBD1. V lost 5 bases, J lost 4 bases, and 11 bases stayed unmatched. Germline lookup yields CDR1 MNHEY and CDR2 SVGEGT. The CDR3 loop spans 16 amino acids. The CDR3 protein is CASSDTPGQGGYGYTF. The CDR3 region has the DNA TGTGCCAGCAGTGACACCCCGGGACAGGGTGGCTATGGCTACACCTTC.

In its sample, this clone was seen a few times. The gene calls are TRBV28 and TRBJ1-2; D is ambiguous. Trimming left V 5 bases short and J 5 bases short, with 15 bases between. There are 14 residues in the CDR3. Germline values: CDR1 MDHEN, CDR2 SYDVKM. Written as DNA, the CDR3 is TGTGCCAGCAGTCCCCGGCCTAGGGAGTATGGCTACACCTTC. This translates into CASSPRPREYGYTF.

This clone has just one count. CDR3 sequence (DNA): TGCGCCAGCAGCCAATCACAGGGGAACCACGAGCAGTACTTC. Residues: CASSQSQGNHEQYF. This chain links TRBV4-3 with TRBJ2-7, with TRBD1 matching over 7 bases. V trimming: 2 bases; J trimming: 5 bases; junction bases outside the gene matches: 6. This CDR3 spans 14 amino acids. Germline CDR1 is LGHNA and CDR2 is YSLEER.

The chain uses TRBV7-9 and TRBJ1-2; 7 bases map to TRBD1. Trimming removed 3 bases from V and 5 bases from J; junction bases left unmatched: 3. CDR1 is SEHNR and CDR2 is FQNEAQ in the germline V gene (reference sequence). The CDR3 has 13 amino acids. In DNA, the CDR3 is TGTGCCAGCAGCTTCCCGGGACAGTATGGCTACACCTTC. This gives the protein CASSFPGQYGYTF.

This chain links TRBV3-1 (or the pseudogene TRBV3-2) with TRBJ1-1, with 7 bases lining up with TRBD1. V trimming: 6 bases; J trimming: 3 bases; junction bases outside the gene matches: 4. The CDR3 spans 13 residues. Germline V gene sequence: CDR1 LGHDT, CDR2 YNNKEL (reference sequence). CDR3: CASSTGVYTEAFF. The CDR3 DNA sequence: TGTGCCAGCAGTACAGGGGTTTACACTGAAGCTTTCTTT.

The genes are TRBV10-3 and TRBJ2-5; 11 nucleotides agree with TRBD1. The germline gives CDR1 ENHRY, CDR2 SYGVKD. Trimming at V came to 4 bases and at J to 2 bases, leaving 3 bases not matched to a gene. The CDR3 is made up of 15 amino acids. The CDR3 sequence: CAISAGQGGQETQYF. CDR3 DNA: TGTGCCATCAGTGCGGGACAGGGGGGACAAGAGACCCAGTACTTC.

The V call is TRBV6-2 or TRBV6-3, the J call TRBJ1-2; unclear D gene. This CDR3 region has 13 residues. Per the germline V gene, CDR1 is MNHEY and CDR2 is SVGEGT. Trimming removed 0 bases from V and 4 bases from J, with 6 bases in between. Written as DNA, the CDR3 is TGTGCCAGCAGTTACTCGATAGTCTATGGCTACACCTTC. Protein product: CASSYSIVYGYTF.

In its sample, this clone was seen once. V usage is TRBV5-1 and J usage is TRBJ2-7; D might be TRBD1 (6 bases). The CDR3 length is 14 residues. Germline V gene data show CDR1 as SGHRS and CDR2 as YFSETQ. V dropped 4 bases and J dropped 3 bases, with 14 bases sitting between them. CDR3 nucleotides: TGCGCCAGCAGCACAGGACAGACAGGCTACGAGCAGTACTTC. Its protein product is CASSTGQTGYEQYF.

V usage is TRBV3-1 (or the pseudogene TRBV3-2) and J usage is TRBJ2-6; D might be TRBD1 (5 bases). CDR1 and CDR2 from the germline V gene are LGHDT and YNNKEL (reference sequence). This CDR3 has 13 amino acids. Trimming shortened V by 7 bases and J by 4 bases, and 8 bases separated the two germline ends. CDR3 nucleotides: TGTGCCAGCAACAGGCTGGGGGCCAACGTCCTGACTTTC. Its translation: CASNRLGANVLTF.

The chain carries TRBV30 and TRBJ2-1; 8 bases agree with TRBD2. Germline-derived CDR1 and CDR2 are GTSNPN and SVGIG (reference sequence). This CDR3 has 13 residues. V trimming: 5 bases; J trimming: 2 bases; junction bases outside the gene matches: 2. The CDR3 reads CAWWRGAYNEQFF. The CDR3 region has the DNA TGTGCCTGGTGGCGGGGGGCCTACAATGAGCAGTTCTTC.

J is TRBJ2-3 and V is TRBV7-3; 8 bases match TRBD2. The CDR3 extends over 13 amino acids. Germline V gene data show CDR1 as SGHTA and CDR2 as FQGTGA. The V gene end was trimmed by 7 bases and the J gene end by 3 bases; junction bases not matched to a gene: 3. The CDR3 nucleotides are TGTGCCAGCAAAGGCGGGGGGACAGATACGCAGTATTTT. Its translation is CASKGGGTDTQYF.